Each of the 11 T cell receptor beta chains below was sequenced from the same sample in a study of blood T cell repertoires in COVID-19 (dated by TCRdb to 2018 to 2021). Library generation was performed with the immunoSEQ multiplex PCR assay. The table was pulled from immuneACCESS by TCRdb, which kept in-frame rearrangements only. Such tables lose some clones; where checked, under half of the loss comes from unresolved V genes, and the rest has no known cause. The sample table records about 250,000 clones; nearly 90% of these occur just once. The ten top clones hold under 4% of the sample. The sample comprised peripheral blood. The receptors shown here come from a man aged 18 to 29 with active or convalescent COVID-19.

The gene calls are TRBV4-3 and TRBJ2-3; TRBD2 matches at 12 bases. This CDR3 contains 17 residues. Unmatched junction bases numbered 10, after V lost 3 bases and J lost 6 bases. Germline V CDR1 and CDR2: LGHNA, YSLEER. CDR3: CASSQLAGGPGTDTQYF. The CDR3 bases are TGCGCCAGCAGCCAGCTAGCGGGAGGGCCAGGTACGGATACGCAGTATTTT.

The chain links TRBV28 to TRBJ2-7; 10 positions agree with TRBD1. CDR3 length: 15 amino acids. The V and J ends lost 4 bases and 4 bases, in that order; junction bases with no gene match: 7. The germline V gene encodes CDR1 MDHEN and CDR2 SYDVKM. CDR3 in DNA: TGTGCCAGCAGTTCACAAGGGACAGGGGTGTACGAGCAGTACTTC. It yields the protein CASSSQGTGVYEQYF. The variable domain in full, completed from reference TRBV28 and TRBJ2-7, reads DVKVTQSSRYLVKRTGEKVFLECVQDMDHENMFWYRQDPGLGLRLIYFSYDVKMKEKGDIPEGYSVSREKKERFSLILESASTNQTSMYLCASSSQGTGVYEQYFGPGTRLTVT.

The chain carries TRBV4-2 and TRBJ1-2, with TRBD1 identical over 10 bases. CDR3 length: 14 residues. The V gene's germline CDR1 is LGHNA and CDR2 YNFKEQ. J gave up 7 bases and V 1 base, and 3 bases lay outside the gene matches. CDR3 protein: CASSQGQGASGYTF. The CDR3 coding sequence is TGTGCCAGCAGCCAAGGACAGGGGGCGAGTGGCTACACCTTC.

This clone was seen just once. The chain recombines TRBV6-5 with TRBJ2-3; 7 bases align to TRBD2. The junction had 6 bases not matched to a gene; V was cut back by 8 bases and J by 1 base. Germline assignment: CDR1 MNHEY and CDR2 SVGAGI. The CDR3 contains 14 residues. Written as DNA, the CDR3 is TGTGCCAGCCAACTCAGCGGGGGCACAGATACGCAGTATTTT. This encodes CASQLSGGTDTQYF.

The V gene is TRBV27, the J gene TRBJ2-3, with 8 bases matching TRBD1. V gave up 5 bases and J gave up 2 bases; unmatched junction bases: 6. The CDR3 consists of 15 residues. The germline V gene has CDR1 MNHEY and CDR2 SMNVEV (reference sequence). For the CDR3, the DNA is TGTGCCAGCAGTCGACAGGGGAGGACCACAGATACGCAGTATTTT. This codes for CASSRQGRTTDTQYF.

This clone has a handful of counts. This chain connects TRBV19 to TRBJ1-3; D remains unclear. Germline values: CDR1 LNHDA, CDR2 SQIVND (reference sequence). This CDR3 spans 15 amino acids. V lost 3 bases to trimming and J lost 0 bases, with 9 bases between them. DNA for the CDR3: TGTGCCAGTAGTATTAGTAGCCGCTCTGGAAACACCATATATTTT. Amino acids: CASSISSRSGNTIYF.

The chain uses TRBV2 and TRBJ2-2; 10 nucleotides line up with TRBD1. V shed 10 bases, J shed 3 bases, and the junction held 8 bases outside the gene matches. Germline assignment: CDR1 SNHLY and CDR2 FYNNEI. The CDR3 sequence is 15 residues long. The CDR3 is CATPAGTGDTGELFF. In DNA, the CDR3 is TGTGCCACCCCCGCTGGGACAGGGGACACCGGGGAGCTGTTTTTT.

V is TRBV7-8 and J is TRBJ1-1; D perhaps matches TRBD1 (6 bases). Germline V gene data show CDR1 as SGHVS and CDR2 as FQNEAQ. This CDR3 region has 15 residues. V shed 2 bases and J shed 2 bases, with 12 bases lying between them. The CDR3 DNA reads TGTGCCAGCAGCTTATATGAGGGGGTCAACACTGAAGCTTTCTTT. As protein: CASSLYEGVNTEAFF.

The rearrangement joins TRBV7-2 to TRBJ2-1; 9 bases are shared with TRBD2. CDR3 length: 17 residues. V trimming: 3 bases; J trimming: 6 bases; junction bases outside the gene matches: 12. In germline, CDR1 is SGHTA, CDR2 FQGNSA. CDR3 in amino acids: CASSLPTFGGRGNEQFF. The CDR3 nucleotides are TGTGCCAGCAGCTTGCCGACCTTTGGCGGGAGGGGCAATGAGCAGTTCTTC.

V usage is TRBV10-2 and J usage is TRBJ1-2, with 7 bases lining up with TRBD1. This CDR3 has 12 amino acids. The germline CDR1 and CDR2 sequences are WSHSY and SAAADI. V dropped 5 bases and J dropped 8; count of bases not matched to a gene: 5. DNA for the CDR3: TGCGCCAGCAGTTACAGGGGCCGCGGCTACACCTTC. This sequence encodes CASSYRGRGYTF.

The V and J genes are TRBV10-3 and TRBJ2-3, with TRBD2 as a possible D gene (6 bases). CDR1 ENHRY and CDR2 SYGVKD come from the germline V gene. Trimming took off 3 bases at V and 9 bases at J, with 16 bases between the two ends. This CDR3 has 14 residues. CDR3 coding DNA: TGTGCCATCAGTGAAGGGGACTTCCTCTCCACGCAGTATTTT. Its translation is CAISEGDFLSTQYF.